Detailed here is one T cell receptor beta chain. This record belongs to a study of blood T cell repertoires in COVID-19. Overall study: Samples of COVID-19 (acute and convalescent) were obtained from the United States, Italy and Spain.

The V and J ends lost 0 bases and 1 base respectively, with 8 bases between them. Germline V gives CDR1 SGHKS, CDR2 YYEKEE (reference sequence). This CDR3 spans 14 amino acids. TCRdb's copy holds only in-frame clones and misses some; the assay was immunoSEQ multiplex PCR. The profile shows under 90,000 clones, roughly 90% of them singletons. This TCR was recovered from a man aged 35-49 years with COVID-19, enrolled during active disease. This chain joins TRBV5-5 and TRBJ2-7; the D gene is possibly TRBD2 (6 bases). Sequences were obtained from peripheral blood. The CDR3 DNA reads as TGTGCCAGCAGCTTGGGACTAGAGTCCTACGAGCAGTACTTC. Residues: CASSLGLESYEQYF.